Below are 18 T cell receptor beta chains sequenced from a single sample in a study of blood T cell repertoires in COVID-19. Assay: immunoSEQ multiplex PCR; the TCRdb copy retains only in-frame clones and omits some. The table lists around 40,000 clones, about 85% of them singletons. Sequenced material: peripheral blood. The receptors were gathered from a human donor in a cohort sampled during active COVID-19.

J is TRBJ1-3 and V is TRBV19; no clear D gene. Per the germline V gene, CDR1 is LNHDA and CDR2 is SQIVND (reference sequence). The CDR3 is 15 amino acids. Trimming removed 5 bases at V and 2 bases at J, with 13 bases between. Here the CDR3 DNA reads TGTGCCAGTAGTCCCACGTCCGGGGCTGGAAACACCATATATTTT. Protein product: CASSPTSGAGNTIYF. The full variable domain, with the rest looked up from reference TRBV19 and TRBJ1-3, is DGGITQSPKYLFRKEGQNVTLSCEQNLNHDAMYWYRQDPGQGLRLIYYSQIVNDFQKGDIAEGYSVSREKKESFPLTVTSAQKNPTAFYLCASSPTSGAGNTIYFGEGSWLTVV.

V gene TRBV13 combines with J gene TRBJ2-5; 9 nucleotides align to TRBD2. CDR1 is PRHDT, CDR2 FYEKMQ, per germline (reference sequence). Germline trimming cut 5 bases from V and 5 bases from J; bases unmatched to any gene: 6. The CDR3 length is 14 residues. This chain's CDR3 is CASSRSGGSETQYF. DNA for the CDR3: TGTGCCAGCAGCCGCAGCGGGGGGAGCGAGACCCAGTACTTC.

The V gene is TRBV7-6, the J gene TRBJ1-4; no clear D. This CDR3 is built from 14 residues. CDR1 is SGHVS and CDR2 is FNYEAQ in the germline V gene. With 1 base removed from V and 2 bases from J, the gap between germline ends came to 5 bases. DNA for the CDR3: TGTGCCAGCAGCTTAGAGGAGACTAATGAAAAACTGTTTTTT. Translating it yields CASSLEETNEKLFF. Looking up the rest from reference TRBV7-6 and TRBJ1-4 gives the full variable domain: GAGVSQSPRYKVTKRGQDVALRCDPISGHVSLYWYRQALGQGPEFLTYFNYEAQQDKSGLPNDRFSAERPEGSISTLTIQRTEQRDSAMYRCASSLEETNEKLFFGSGTQLSVL.

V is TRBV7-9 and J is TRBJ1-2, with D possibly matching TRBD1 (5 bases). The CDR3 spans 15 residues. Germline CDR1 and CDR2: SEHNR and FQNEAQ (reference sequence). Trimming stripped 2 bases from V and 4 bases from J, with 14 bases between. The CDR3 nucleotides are TGTGCCAGCAGCTTAATGGGGGGGAGGGCCTATGGCTACACCTTC. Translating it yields CASSLMGGRAYGYTF.

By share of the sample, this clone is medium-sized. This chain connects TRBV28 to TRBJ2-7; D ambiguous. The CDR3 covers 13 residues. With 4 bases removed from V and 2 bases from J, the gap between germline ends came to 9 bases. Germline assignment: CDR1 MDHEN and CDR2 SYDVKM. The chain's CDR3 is CASSSETPYEQYF. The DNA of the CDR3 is TGTGCCAGCAGTTCCGAGACTCCCTACGAGCAGTACTTC. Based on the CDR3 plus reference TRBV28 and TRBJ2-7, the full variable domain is DVKVTQSSRYLVKRTGEKVFLECVQDMDHENMFWYRQDPGLGLRLIYFSYDVKMKEKGDIPEGYSVSREKKERFSLILESASTNQTSMYLCASSSETPYEQYFGPGTRLTVT.

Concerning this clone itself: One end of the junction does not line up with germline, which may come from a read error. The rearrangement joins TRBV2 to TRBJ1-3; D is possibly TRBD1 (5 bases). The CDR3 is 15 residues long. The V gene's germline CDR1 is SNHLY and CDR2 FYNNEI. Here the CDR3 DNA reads TGTGCCAGCAGTGAACAGGGCCTCTCTGGAGACACCATATATTTT. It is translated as CASSEQGLSGDTIYF.

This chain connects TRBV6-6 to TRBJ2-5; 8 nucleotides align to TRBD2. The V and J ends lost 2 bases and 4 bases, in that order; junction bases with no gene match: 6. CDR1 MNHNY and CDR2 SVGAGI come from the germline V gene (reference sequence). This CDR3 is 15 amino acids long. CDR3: CASSYTARGGETQYF. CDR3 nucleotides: TGTGCCAGCAGTTACACCGCACGGGGGGGAGAGACCCAGTACTTC.

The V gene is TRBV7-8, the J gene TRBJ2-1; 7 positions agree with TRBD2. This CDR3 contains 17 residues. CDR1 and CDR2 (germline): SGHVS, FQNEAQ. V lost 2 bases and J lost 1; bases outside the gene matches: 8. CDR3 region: CASSLKLWGGSYNEQFF. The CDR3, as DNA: TGTGCCAGCAGCTTAAAGTTATGGGGGGGGTCCTACAATGAGCAGTTCTTC.

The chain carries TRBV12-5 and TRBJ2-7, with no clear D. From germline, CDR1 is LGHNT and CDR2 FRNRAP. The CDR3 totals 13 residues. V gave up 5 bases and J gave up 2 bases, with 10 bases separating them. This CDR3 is CASGLTRPYEQYF. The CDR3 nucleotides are TGTGCTAGTGGTCTAACCCGCCCCTACGAGCAGTACTTC.

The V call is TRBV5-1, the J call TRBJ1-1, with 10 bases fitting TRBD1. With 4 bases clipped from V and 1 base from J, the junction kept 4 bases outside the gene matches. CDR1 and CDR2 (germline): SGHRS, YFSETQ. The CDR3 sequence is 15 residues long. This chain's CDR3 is CASSRGTGENTEAFF. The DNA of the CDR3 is TGCGCCAGCAGCCGAGGGACAGGGGAGAACACTGAAGCTTTCTTT.

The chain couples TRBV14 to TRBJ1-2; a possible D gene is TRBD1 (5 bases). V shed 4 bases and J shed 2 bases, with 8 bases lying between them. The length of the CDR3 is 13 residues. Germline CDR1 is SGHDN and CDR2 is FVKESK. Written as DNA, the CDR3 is TGTGCCAGCAGCCTTCAGGGAAACTATGGCTACACCTTC. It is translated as CASSLQGNYGYTF.

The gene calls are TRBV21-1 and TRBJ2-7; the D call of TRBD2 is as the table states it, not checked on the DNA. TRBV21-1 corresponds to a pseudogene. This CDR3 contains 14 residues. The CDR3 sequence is CASTDGRGHYEQYF. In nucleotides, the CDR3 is TGTGCCAGCACCGACGGGAGGGGACACTACGAGCAGTACTTC.

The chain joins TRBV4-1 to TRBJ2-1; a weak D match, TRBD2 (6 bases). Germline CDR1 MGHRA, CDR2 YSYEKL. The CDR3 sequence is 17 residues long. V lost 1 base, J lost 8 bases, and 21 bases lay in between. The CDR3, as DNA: TGCGCCAGCAGCCAAGGTTCCGGGCGGGGCCTACGGGATGAGCAGTTCTTC. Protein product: CASSQGSGRGLRDEQFF.

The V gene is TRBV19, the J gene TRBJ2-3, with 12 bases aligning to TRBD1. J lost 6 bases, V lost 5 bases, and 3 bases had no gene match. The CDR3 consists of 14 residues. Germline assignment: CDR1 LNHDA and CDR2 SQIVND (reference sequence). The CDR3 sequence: CASSRDRGRDTQYF. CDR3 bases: TGTGCCAGTAGTCGGGACAGGGGGCGGGATACGCAGTATTTT.

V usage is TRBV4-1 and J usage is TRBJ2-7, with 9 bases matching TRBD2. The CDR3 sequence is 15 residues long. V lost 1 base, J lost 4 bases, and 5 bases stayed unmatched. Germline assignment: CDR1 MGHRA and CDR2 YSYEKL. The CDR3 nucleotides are TGCGCCAGCAGCCAAGGTAGCGGGGGTTATTACGAGCAGTACTTC. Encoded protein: CASSQGSGGYYEQYF.

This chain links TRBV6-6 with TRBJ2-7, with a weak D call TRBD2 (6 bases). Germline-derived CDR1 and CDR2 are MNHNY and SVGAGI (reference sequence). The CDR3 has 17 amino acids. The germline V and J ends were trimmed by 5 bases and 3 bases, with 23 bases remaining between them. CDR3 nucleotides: TGTGCCAGCAGTCCCCAAAACATGTGGGGGGTAGACTACGAGCAGTACTTC. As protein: CASSPQNMWGVDYEQYF.

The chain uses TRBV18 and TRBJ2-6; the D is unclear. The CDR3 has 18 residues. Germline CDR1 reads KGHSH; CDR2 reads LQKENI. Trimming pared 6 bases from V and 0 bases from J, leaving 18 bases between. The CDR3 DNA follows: TGTGCCAGCTCTACCACCGCGGTTCAGAGCTCTGGGGCCAACGTCCTGACTTTC. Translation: CASSTTAVQSSGANVLTF.

Written as DNA, the CDR3 is TGTGCCATCACCCGACAGGGGTCCTACAATGAGCAGTTCTTC. Translation gives CAITRQGSYNEQFF. The gene calls are TRBV10-3 and TRBJ2-1; TRBD1 matches 8 bases. J lost 1 base, V lost 7 bases, and 3 bases had no gene match. Germline CDR1 ENHRY, CDR2 SYGVKD. The CDR3 spans 14 residues.